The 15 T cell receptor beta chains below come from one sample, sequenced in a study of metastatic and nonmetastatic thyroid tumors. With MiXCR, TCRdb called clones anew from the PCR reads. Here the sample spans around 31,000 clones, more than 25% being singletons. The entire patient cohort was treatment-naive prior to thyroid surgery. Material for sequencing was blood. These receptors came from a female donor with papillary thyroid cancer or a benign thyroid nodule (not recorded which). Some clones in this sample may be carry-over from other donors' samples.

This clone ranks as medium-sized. The CDR3 nucleotides read TGTGCCAGCAGTTTATCGTCAGGGGTGAACACTGAAGCTTTCTTT. Encoded protein: CASSLSSGVNTEAFF. The chain combines TRBV27 with TRBJ1-1; D possibly corresponds to TRBD1 (6 bases). The CDR3 loop spans 15 amino acids. Per the germline V gene, CDR1 is MNHEY and CDR2 is SMNVEV (reference sequence). The ends were cut back, 0 bases at V and 0 bases at J, with 8 bases in the middle.

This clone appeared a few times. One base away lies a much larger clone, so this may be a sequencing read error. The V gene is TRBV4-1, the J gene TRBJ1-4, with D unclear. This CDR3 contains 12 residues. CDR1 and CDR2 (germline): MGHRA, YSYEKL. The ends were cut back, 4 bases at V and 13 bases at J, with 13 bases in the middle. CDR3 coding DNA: TGCGCCAGCAGCCCCGATTACGAGAGACTGTTTTTT. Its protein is CASSPDYERLFF.

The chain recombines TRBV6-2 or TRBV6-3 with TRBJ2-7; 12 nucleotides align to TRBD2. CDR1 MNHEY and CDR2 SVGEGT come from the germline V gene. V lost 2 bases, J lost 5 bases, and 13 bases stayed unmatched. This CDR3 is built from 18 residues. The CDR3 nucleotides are TGTGCCAGCAGTTACACCCTTCCCAGACTAGCGGGAGTCCACGAGCAGTACTTC. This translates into CASSYTLPRLAGVHEQYF.

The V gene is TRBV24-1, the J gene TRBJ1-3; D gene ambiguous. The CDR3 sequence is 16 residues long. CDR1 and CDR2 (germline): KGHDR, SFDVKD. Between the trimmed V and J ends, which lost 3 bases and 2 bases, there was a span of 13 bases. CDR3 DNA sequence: TGTGCCACCAGTGATCCTCGTCCAGAAACTGGAAACACCATATATTTT. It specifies CATSDPRPETGNTIYF.

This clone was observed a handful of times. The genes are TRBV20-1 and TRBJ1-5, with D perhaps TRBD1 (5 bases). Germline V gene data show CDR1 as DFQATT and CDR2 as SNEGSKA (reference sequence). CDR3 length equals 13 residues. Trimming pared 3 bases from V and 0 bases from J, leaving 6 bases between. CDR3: CSASQGSNQPQHF. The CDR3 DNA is TGCAGTGCTAGCCAGGGTAGCAATCAGCCCCAGCATTTT.

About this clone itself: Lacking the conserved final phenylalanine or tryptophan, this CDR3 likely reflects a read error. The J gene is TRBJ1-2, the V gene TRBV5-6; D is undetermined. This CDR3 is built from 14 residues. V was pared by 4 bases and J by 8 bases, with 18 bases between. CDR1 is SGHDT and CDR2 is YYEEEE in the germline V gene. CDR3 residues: CASSAPGRARGYTS. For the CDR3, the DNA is TGTGCCAGCAGCGCCCCGGGCCGCGCTAGGGGCTACACCTCC.

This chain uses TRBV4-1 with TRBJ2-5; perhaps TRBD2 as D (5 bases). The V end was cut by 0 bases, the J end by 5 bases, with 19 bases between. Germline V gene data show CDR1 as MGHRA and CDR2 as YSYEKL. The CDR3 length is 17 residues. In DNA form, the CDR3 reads TGCGCCAGCAGCCAAGATTTTACGTCGGGATTGAGGGAGACCCAGTACTTC. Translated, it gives CASSQDFTSGLRETQYF.

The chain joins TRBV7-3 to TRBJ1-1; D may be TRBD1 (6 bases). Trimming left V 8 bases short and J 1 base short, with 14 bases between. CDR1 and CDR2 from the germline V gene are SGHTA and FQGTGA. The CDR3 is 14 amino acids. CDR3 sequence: CASRSGGPNTEAFF. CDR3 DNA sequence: TGTGCCAGCCGCTCGGGGGGCCCGAACACTGAAGCTTTCTTT.

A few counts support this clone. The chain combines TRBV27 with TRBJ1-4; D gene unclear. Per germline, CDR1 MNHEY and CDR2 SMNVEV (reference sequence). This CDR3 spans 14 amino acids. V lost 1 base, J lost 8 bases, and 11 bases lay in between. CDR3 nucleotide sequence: TGTGCCAGCAGTTTATTGTCCGGTGAGGAAAAACTGTTTTTT. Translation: CASSLLSGEEKLFF.

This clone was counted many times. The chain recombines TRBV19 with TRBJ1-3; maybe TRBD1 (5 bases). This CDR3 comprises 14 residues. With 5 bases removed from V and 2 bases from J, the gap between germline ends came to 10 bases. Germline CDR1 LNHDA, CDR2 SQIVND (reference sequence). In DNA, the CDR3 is TGTGCCAGTAGTCTCAGGGACCCTGGAAACACCATATATTTT. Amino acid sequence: CASSLRDPGNTIYF. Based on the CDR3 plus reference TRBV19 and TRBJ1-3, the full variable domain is DGGITQSPKYLFRKEGQNVTLSCEQNLNHDAMYWYRQDPGQGLRLIYYSQIVNDFQKGDIAEGYSVSREKKESFPLTVTSAQKNPTAFYLCASSLRDPGNTIYFGEGSWLTVV.

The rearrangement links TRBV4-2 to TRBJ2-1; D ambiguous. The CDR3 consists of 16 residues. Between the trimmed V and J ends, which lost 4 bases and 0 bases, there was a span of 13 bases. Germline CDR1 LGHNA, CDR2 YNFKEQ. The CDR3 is CASSPGPESSYNEQFF. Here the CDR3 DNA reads TGTGCCAGCAGCCCCGGACCGGAGAGCTCCTACAATGAGCAGTTCTTC.

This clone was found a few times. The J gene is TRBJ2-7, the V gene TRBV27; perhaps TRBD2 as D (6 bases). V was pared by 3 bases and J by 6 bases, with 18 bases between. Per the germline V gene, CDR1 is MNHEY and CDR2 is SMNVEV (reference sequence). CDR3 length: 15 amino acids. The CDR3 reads CASSFSARAGGEQYF. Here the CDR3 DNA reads TGTGCCAGCAGTTTTAGTGCTCGAGCGGGCGGCGAGCAGTACTTC.

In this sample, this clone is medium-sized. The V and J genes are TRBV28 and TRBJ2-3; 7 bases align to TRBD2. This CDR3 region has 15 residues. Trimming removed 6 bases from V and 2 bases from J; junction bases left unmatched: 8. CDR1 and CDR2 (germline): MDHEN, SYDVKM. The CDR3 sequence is CASSLAGVPTDTQYF. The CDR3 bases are TGTGCCAGCAGCCTCGCGGGAGTTCCCACAGATACGCAGTATTTT.

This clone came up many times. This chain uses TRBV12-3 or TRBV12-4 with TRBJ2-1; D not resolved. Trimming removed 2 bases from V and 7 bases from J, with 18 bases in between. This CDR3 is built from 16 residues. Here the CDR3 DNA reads TGTGCCAGCAGTTTACGCGAGACCCTCCTGAGGAATGAGCAGTTCTTC. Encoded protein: CASSLRETLLRNEQFF.

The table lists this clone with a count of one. For the CDR3, the DNA is TGTGCCAGCAGCTTATTACTTGGGGTGGATACGCAGTATTTT. This translates into CASSLLLGVDTQYF. The chain is built from TRBV11-2 and TRBJ2-3; D uncertain. Between the trimmed V and J ends, which lost 2 bases and 6 bases, there was a span of 12 bases. Germline lookup yields CDR1 SGHAT and CDR2 FQNNGV. The CDR3 is 14 amino acids.